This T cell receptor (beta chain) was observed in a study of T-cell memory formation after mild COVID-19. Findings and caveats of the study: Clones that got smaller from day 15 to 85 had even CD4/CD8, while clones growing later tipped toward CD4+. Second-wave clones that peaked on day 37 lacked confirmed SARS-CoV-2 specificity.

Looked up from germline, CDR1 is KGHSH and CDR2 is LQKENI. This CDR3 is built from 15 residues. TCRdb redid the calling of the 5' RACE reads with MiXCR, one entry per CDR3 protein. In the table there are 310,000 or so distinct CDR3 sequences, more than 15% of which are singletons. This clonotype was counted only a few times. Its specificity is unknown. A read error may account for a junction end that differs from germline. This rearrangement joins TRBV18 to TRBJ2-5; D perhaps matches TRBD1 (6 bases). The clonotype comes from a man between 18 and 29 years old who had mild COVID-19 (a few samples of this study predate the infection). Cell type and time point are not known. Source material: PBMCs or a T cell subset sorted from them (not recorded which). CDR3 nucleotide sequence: TGTGCCAGCTCACCACCAATGGACAGTCAAGGGACCCAGTACTTC. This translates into CASSPPMDSQGTQYF.